A selection of T cell receptor beta chains follows, all from one sample in a study of T cell repertoires in cytomegalovirus infection. TCRdb itself ran the reads through MiXCR, one entry per CDR3 protein. The table has a few hundred thousand distinct CDR3 sequences, 17% seen once. The material sequenced was PBMCs. These receptors were collected from a human donor in good health (CMV status not recorded). Some clones in this sample may be carry-over from other donors' samples. Each CDR3 is given with its conserved first and last residue. A D gene is named only where the DNA matches it firmly. Where a row states a size, it is once, few, many or the class of an expanded clone; other rows omit it.

v_gene: TRBV20-1; j_gene: TRBJ2-5; abundance: few; d_gene: TRBD2; CDR3nt: TGCAGTGCTAGAGATCCGGCGGGGGTCGACGAGACCCAGTACTTC; CDR3aa: CSARDPAGVDETQYF
v_gene: TRBV12-3/TRBV12-4; j_gene: TRBJ2-5; abundance: many; d_gene: .; CDR3nt: TGTGCCAGCAGTCTCCGGGACGGTGAACGGACCCAGTACTTC; CDR3aa: CASSLRDGERTQYF
v_gene: TRBV7-9; j_gene: TRBJ2-3; abundance: few; d_gene: .; CDR3nt: TGTGCCAGCAGCTTATCCAGGTATACGCAGTATTTT; CDR3aa: CASSLSRYTQYF
v_gene: TRBV12-3/TRBV12-4; j_gene: TRBJ2-1; abundance: many; d_gene: .; CDR3nt: TGTGCCAGCAGCCCCGACAGCCGGGGGCAGTTCTTC; CDR3aa: CASSPDSRGQFF
v_gene: TRBV20-1; j_gene: TRBJ2-1; abundance: .; d_gene: .; CDR3nt: TGCAGTGCTCTTAAAGCAGGACGCTCCTACAATGAGCAGTTCTTC; CDR3aa: CSALKAGRSYNEQFF
v_gene: TRBV7-9; j_gene: TRBJ2-3; abundance: many; d_gene: .; CDR3nt: TGTGCCAGCAGCCCCTTACCGACCGGGCCCGACGATACGCAGTATTTT; CDR3aa: CASSPLPTGPDDTQYF
v_gene: TRBV4-1; j_gene: TRBJ1-2; abundance: few; d_gene: TRBD1; CDR3nt: TGCGCCAGCAGCCAGGAACAGGGGTTCTATGGCTACACCTTC; CDR3aa: CASSQEQGFYGYTF
v_gene: TRBV14; j_gene: TRBJ2-1; abundance: many; d_gene: .; CDR3nt: TGTGCCAGCAGCTCAAGCACCCAATGGTATGAGCAGTTCTTC; CDR3aa: CASSSSTQWYEQFF
v_gene: TRBV28; j_gene: TRBJ1-1; abundance: few; d_gene: .; CDR3nt: TGTGCCAGCAGTTTAGGGGTGGTCCCTGCTTTCTTT; CDR3aa: CASSLGVVPAFF
v_gene: TRBV3-1; j_gene: TRBJ1-6; abundance: few; d_gene: .; CDR3nt: TGTGCCAGCAGCCAAGATACAGGCGCTAATTCACCCCTCCACTTT; CDR3aa: CASSQDTGANSPLHF
v_gene: TRBV20-1; j_gene: TRBJ1-5; abundance: .; d_gene: .; CDR3nt: TGCAGTGCTAGCAGGATTAGTCAGCCCCAGCATTTT; CDR3aa: CSASRISQPQHF